The 22 T cell receptor beta chains below come from one sample, sequenced in a study of early T cells in non-severe SARS-CoV-2 infection. MiXCR was run by TCRdb on the 5' RACE reads, yielding one entry per CDR3 protein. The sample holds about 44,000 distinct CDR3 sequences, approximately 6.1% seen once. The sequences come from whole blood, collected at baseline. The receptor source for this set is an adult who was a healthcare worker with PCR-confirmed SARS-CoV-2 infection or an uninfected control (not recorded which).

This clonotype was seen repeatedly, ten times or more. The chain couples TRBV24-1 to TRBJ2-1, with 9 positions matching TRBD2. V shed 4 bases and J 0 bases; nucleotides not matched to a gene: 6. Per germline, CDR1 KGHDR and CDR2 SFDVKD. The CDR3 is 17 residues long. The CDR3 loop is CATSDAGGESSYNEQFF. DNA of the CDR3: TGTGCCACCAGTGACGCGGGGGGGGAAAGCTCCTACAATGAGCAGTTCTTC.

This chain uses TRBV4-2 with TRBJ2-3; TRBD2 matches at 12 bases. This CDR3 comprises 18 residues. V lost 0 bases and J lost 5; bases outside the gene matches: 9. From germline, CDR1 is LGHNA and CDR2 YNFKEQ. The CDR3 is CASSQETSGGPFGDTQYF. The CDR3 nucleotides are TGTGCCAGCAGCCAAGAAACTAGCGGGGGGCCCTTCGGAGATACGCAGTATTTT.

This sequence joins TRBV24-1 and TRBJ2-3, with D maybe TRBD1 (6 bases). The length of the CDR3 is 15 residues. Germline V lookup: CDR1 KGHDR, CDR2 SFDVKD. Trimming shortened V by 4 bases and J by 2 bases, and 12 bases separated the two germline ends. In DNA, the CDR3 is TGTGCCACCAGTGACCGACAGGACCACACAGATACGCAGTATTTT. Amino acids: CATSDRQDHTDTQYF.

This clonotype was recorded at least ten times. The rearrangement uses TRBV7-9 and TRBJ2-1, with TRBD1 as a possible D gene (5 bases). From germline, CDR1 is SEHNR and CDR2 FQNEAQ (reference sequence). This CDR3 has 15 amino acids. Deletions cut 1 base from V and 7 bases from J, with 14 bases between. CDR3: CASSLGLGVGNEQFF. CDR3 in DNA: TGTGCCAGCAGCTTAGGCCTAGGGGTAGGGAATGAGCAGTTCTTC.

This clonotype was seen at least ten times. CDR3: CSARDRENEKLFF. Here the CDR3 DNA reads TGCAGTGCTAGGGACAGGGAGAATGAAAAACTGTTTTTT. V gene TRBV20-1 combines with J gene TRBJ1-4, with 8 bases aligning to TRBD1. This CDR3 has 13 residues. J lost 5 bases, V lost 3 bases, and 2 bases had no gene match. Germline-derived CDR1 and CDR2 are DFQATT and SNEGSKA (reference sequence).

This clonotype has ten or more counts. The chain links TRBV11-2 to TRBJ2-1; 12 nucleotides agree with TRBD2. Unmatched junction bases numbered 6, after V lost 1 base and J lost 8 bases. The CDR3 is 16 amino acids. Germline loops: CDR1 SGHAT, CDR2 FQNNGV. CDR3 sequence reads: CASSLVASGGAYEQFF. The CDR3, as DNA: TGTGCCAGCAGCTTAGTAGCTAGCGGGGGGGCCTATGAGCAGTTCTTC. The full variable domain, with the rest looked up from reference TRBV11-2 and TRBJ2-1, is EAGVAQSPRYKIIEKRQSVAFWCNPISGHATLYWYQQILGQGPKLLIQFQNNGVVDDSQLPKDRFSAERLKGVDSTLKIQPAKLEDSAVYLCASSLVASGGAYEQFFGPGTRLTVL.

This clonotype was observed a few times. The gene calls are TRBV6-2 or TRBV6-3 and TRBJ2-5, with 7 bases lining up with TRBD2. The V and J ends lost 1 base and 2 bases, in that order; junction bases with no gene match: 7. This CDR3 contains 16 residues. Germline CDR1 reads MNHEY; CDR2 reads SVGEGT. CDR3 protein: CASSYFITSDQETQYF. The CDR3 region has the DNA TGTGCCAGCAGTTACTTCATTACTAGCGATCAAGAGACCCAGTACTTC.

CDR3 nucleotide sequence: TGCAGCGTTGACGGGACCTCTGAAGCTTTCTTT. Translating it yields CSVDGTSEAFF. This chain connects TRBV29-1 to TRBJ1-1, with a tentative D call TRBD1 (5 bases). Germline loops: CDR1 SQVTM, CDR2 ANQGSEA. Deletions cut 3 bases from V and 6 bases from J, with 8 bases between. There are 11 residues in the CDR3.

This clonotype was observed a handful of times. The chain links TRBV5-4 to TRBJ2-1, with 9 bases lining up with TRBD2. The CDR3 is 15 amino acids. CDR1 is SGHNT and CDR2 is YYREEE in the germline V gene (reference sequence). Unmatched junction bases numbered 6, after V lost 1 base and J lost 7 bases. The CDR3, as DNA: TGTGCCAGCAGCTTGCGTGGGACTAGCTTAAATGAGCAGTTCTTC. This gives the protein CASSLRGTSLNEQFF. Using reference TRBV5-4 and TRBJ2-1 for the parts outside the CDR3, the full variable domain is ETGVTQSPTHLIKTRGQQVTLRCSSQSGHNTVSWYQQALGQGPQFIFQYYREEENGRGNFPPRFSGLQFPNYSSELNVNALELDDSALYLCASSLRGTSLNEQFFGPGTRLTVL.

This clonotype occurred a few times. The chain links TRBV6-2 or TRBV6-3 to TRBJ2-7; 8 positions match TRBD2. The CDR3 extends over 13 amino acids. The germline V gene encodes CDR1 MNHEY and CDR2 SVGEGT. Trimming removed 8 bases from V and 3 bases from J; junction bases left unmatched: 6. The chain's CDR3 is CASSGGGIYEQYF. CDR3 nucleotide sequence: TGTGCCAGCTCCGGCGGGGGGATCTACGAGCAGTACTTC.

This clonotype was seen a few times. The J gene is TRBJ2-5, the V gene TRBV5-1; no definite D call. The CDR3 covers 14 residues. Trimming took 2 bases from V and 3 from J, leaving 11 bases between them. The germline gives CDR1 SGHRS, CDR2 YFSETQ. This CDR3 is CASSLRAREETQYF. CDR3 in DNA: TGCGCCAGCAGCTTACGGGCCCGGGAAGAGACCCAGTACTTC.

This clonotype was found many times. The rearrangement joins TRBV5-1 to TRBJ1-5; TRBD1 matches at 8 bases. V dropped 3 bases and J dropped 5; count of bases not matched to a gene: 4. This CDR3 contains 14 residues. Germline lookup yields CDR1 SGHRS and CDR2 YFSETQ. In DNA, the CDR3 is TGCGCCAGCAGCTGGACAGGGTACGATCAGCCCCAGCATTTT. Translation: CASSWTGYDQPQHF.

This clonotype has a handful of counts. This chain connects TRBV9 to TRBJ2-1, with TRBD1 matching 10 bases. CDR1 is SGDLS, CDR2 YYNGEE, per germline. There are 17 residues in the CDR3. J lost 5 bases, V lost 0 bases, and 8 bases had no gene match. The CDR3, as DNA: TGTGCCAGCAGCGTAGAGGGTGTAGGGACAGGGGACAATGAGCAGTTCTTC. It translates to CASSVEGVGTGDNEQFF.

This sequence joins TRBV7-6 and TRBJ2-3; D tentatively reads TRBD1 or TRBD2 (6 bases each). Deletions cut 5 bases from V and 8 bases from J, with 14 bases between. Germline V CDR1 and CDR2: SGHVS, FNYEAQ. This CDR3 comprises 13 residues. DNA of the CDR3: TGTGCCAGCAGCCCCGAAGAGGGGGGTACGCAGTATTTT. Translation gives CASSPEEGGTQYF.

This clonotype has a count of ten or more. CDR3 amino acids: CSAALYEQYF. In DNA form, the CDR3 reads TGCAGTGCTGCGCTCTACGAGCAGTACTTC. The rearrangement links TRBV20-1 to TRBJ2-7; D not certain. CDR1 is DFQATT and CDR2 is SNEGSKA in the germline V gene (reference sequence). V lost 5 bases and J lost 3, with 5 bases in between. The CDR3 is 10 residues long.

This clonotype was seen a handful of times. This sequence joins TRBV7-6 and TRBJ2-2; no firm D call. Deletions cut 10 bases from V and 5 bases from J, with 17 bases between. This CDR3 is 14 amino acids long. Germline values: CDR1 SGHVS, CDR2 FNYEAQ. The CDR3 reads CATTKGKRTGELFF. CDR3 in DNA: TGTGCCACCACCAAAGGCAAACGAACCGGGGAGCTGTTTTTT.

There are a few counts of this clonotype. The chain has TRBV2 and TRBJ2-5; a possible D gene is TRBD2 (5 bases). From germline, CDR1 is SNHLY and CDR2 FYNNEI. The CDR3 is 13 residues long. V was clipped by 8 bases and J by 0 bases, with 10 bases between them. CDR3 loop: CASFSGYQETQYF. CDR3 bases: TGTGCCAGCTTCTCGGGGTACCAAGAGACCCAGTACTTC.

With respect to this clonotype: A much larger clone differs by one base, so this may be a read error. The chain links TRBV28 to TRBJ1-1; TRBD1 might be the D (6 bases). The CDR3 loop spans 16 amino acids. Looked up from germline, CDR1 is MDHEN and CDR2 is SYDVKM. The V and J ends lost 10 bases and 2 bases respectively, with 23 bases between them. The CDR3 sequence: CATSEAGGVHNTEAFF. The CDR3 DNA is TGTGCCACGAGCGAGGCCGGGGGCGTGCACAACACTGAAGCTTTCTTT.

This clonotype was recorded at least ten times. The chain couples TRBV28 to TRBJ2-5; 7 bases agree with TRBD1. The CDR3 totals 15 residues. V dropped 6 bases and J dropped 4; count of bases not matched to a gene: 11. Per germline, CDR1 MDHEN and CDR2 SYDVKM. CDR3 nucleotide sequence: TGTGCCAGCAGCTCAGGGGGACCCATGAGAGAGACCCAGTACTTC. Translation: CASSSGGPMRETQYF.

This clonotype was observed at least ten times. The chain's CDR3 is CAISDADTEAFF. CDR3 nucleotides: TGTGCCATCAGTGATGCGGACACTGAAGCTTTCTTT. The chain employs TRBV10-3 and TRBJ1-1; the D is unclear. Trimming took 3 bases from V and 3 from J, leaving 5 bases between them. Looked up from germline, CDR1 is ENHRY and CDR2 is SYGVKD. This CDR3 is built from 12 residues.

There are many counts of this clonotype. The rearrangement links TRBV29-1 to TRBJ2-7; TRBD2 matches 8 bases. J gave up 5 bases and V 5 bases, and 8 bases lay outside the gene matches. This CDR3 comprises 13 residues. From germline, CDR1 is SQVTM and CDR2 ANQGSEA. The CDR3 DNA follows: TGCAGCGTTTACGGGGGGGTAGCGAACGAGCAGTACTTC. This encodes CSVYGGVANEQYF.

This clonotype showed up many times. This chain joins TRBV11-2 and TRBJ2-7; D is possibly TRBD1 (6 bases). Germline V gene data show CDR1 as SGHAT and CDR2 as FQNNGV. The CDR3 runs to 14 residues. Trimming removed 4 bases at V and 2 bases at J, with 12 bases between. CDR3 sequence reads: CASSSRQETYEQYF. The DNA for the CDR3 is TGTGCCAGCAGCTCCCGACAGGAAACCTACGAGCAGTACTTC.